The 3 T cell receptor beta chains given below trace back to one sample, sequenced in a study of cytomegalovirus exposure and HLA in healthy donors. The PCR contained 60 Vbeta and 13 Jbeta primers. Using immunoSEQ multiplex PCR, the repertoire was profiled, and TCRdb retains in-frame clones only, with some absent. The sample contains around 180,000 clones, about 80% of which appear only once. The sample consisted of PBMCs. These receptors were taken from a woman under 30 in good health and CMV-seropositive.

The chain carries TRBV27 and TRBJ2-5, with a tentative D call TRBD1 (7 bases). The CDR3 extends over 16 amino acids. V shed 5 bases and J shed 2 bases, with 18 bases lying between them. Looked up from germline, CDR1 is MNHEY and CDR2 is SMNVEV (reference sequence). In DNA form, the CDR3 reads TGTGCCAGCAGTCCAGGGGGGCTACCACAACAAGAGACCCAGTACTTC. It codes for CASSPGGLPQQETQYF.

V usage is TRBV19 and J usage is TRBJ2-1; D is unresolved. V was pared by 4 bases and J by 3 bases, with 16 bases between. Germline CDR1 reads LNHDA; CDR2 reads SQIVND (reference sequence). CDR3 length equals 16 residues. The CDR3 nucleotides are TGTGCCAGTAGTACCGACAAAATATTGGGCTACAATGAGCAGTTCTTC. Its protein product is CASSTDKILGYNEQFF. Full variable domain (rest looked up from reference TRBV19 and TRBJ2-1): DGGITQSPKYLFRKEGQNVTLSCEQNLNHDAMYWYRQDPGQGLRLIYYSQIVNDFQKGDIAEGYSVSREKKESFPLTVTSAQKNPTAFYLCASSTDKILGYNEQFFGPGTRLTVL.

This clone appeared once. This chain connects TRBV2 to TRBJ1-2, with a weak D call TRBD1 (6 bases). Germline CDR1 SNHLY, CDR2 FYNNEI. This CDR3 is 13 amino acids long. Trimming pared 5 bases from V and 2 bases from J, leaving 9 bases between. CDR3: CASSPQGNYGYTF. DNA for the CDR3: TGTGCCAGCAGTCCCCAGGGGAACTATGGCTACACCTTC.